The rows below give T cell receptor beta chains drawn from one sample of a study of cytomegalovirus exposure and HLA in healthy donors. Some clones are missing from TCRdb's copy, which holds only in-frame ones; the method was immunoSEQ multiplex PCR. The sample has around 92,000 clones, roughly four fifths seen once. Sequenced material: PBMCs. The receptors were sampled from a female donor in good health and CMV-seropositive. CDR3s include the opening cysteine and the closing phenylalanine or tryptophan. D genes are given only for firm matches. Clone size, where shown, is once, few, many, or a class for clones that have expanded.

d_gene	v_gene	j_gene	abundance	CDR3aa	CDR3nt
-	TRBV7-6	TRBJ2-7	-	CASSLEAGLTYEQYF	TGTGCCAGCAGCTTAGAGGCAGGACTCACCTACGAGCAGTACTTC
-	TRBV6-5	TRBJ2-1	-	CAASTPYNEQFF	TGTGCCGCATCTACCCCATACAATGAGCAGTTCTTC
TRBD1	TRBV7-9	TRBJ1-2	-	CASNPGTGNYGYTF	TGTGCCAGCAACCCTGGGACAGGGAACTATGGCTACACCTTC
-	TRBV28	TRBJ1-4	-	CASRVAGGEKLFF	TGTGCCAGCAGAGTAGCGGGGGGTGAAAAACTGTTTTTT
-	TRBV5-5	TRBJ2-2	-	CASSLVPRRDSNTGELFF	TGTGCCAGCAGCTTGGTCCCAAGGCGGGACTCGAACACCGGGGAGCTGTTTTTT
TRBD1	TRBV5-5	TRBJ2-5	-	CASSSDRGETQYF	TGTGCCAGCAGCTCTGACAGGGGGGAGACCCAGTACTTC
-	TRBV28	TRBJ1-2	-	CASSLSPSYGYTF	TGTGCCAGCAGTTTATCCCCCAGCTATGGCTACACCTTC
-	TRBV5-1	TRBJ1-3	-	CASSLMFSGAPQNSGNTIYF	TGCGCCAGCAGCTTGATGTTTAGCGGGGCACCGCAGAACTCTGGAAACACCATATATTTT
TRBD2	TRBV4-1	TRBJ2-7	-	CASSQDWLAGDYEQYF	TGCGCCAGCAGCCAAGATTGGCTAGCGGGGGACTACGAGCAGTACTTC
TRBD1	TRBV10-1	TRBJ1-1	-	CASRQGAGTEAFF	TGCGCCAGCAGACAGGGGGCCGGGACTGAAGCTTTCTTT
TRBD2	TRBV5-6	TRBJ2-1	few	CASSLLAGGMNEQFF	TGTGCCAGCAGCTTACTAGCGGGAGGGATGAATGAGCAGTTCTTC
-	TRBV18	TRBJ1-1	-	CASSPRGGQNTEAFF	TGTGCCAGCTCACCCCGGGGAGGGCAGAACACTGAAGCTTTCTTT
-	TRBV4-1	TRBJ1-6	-	CASSQEVSSYNSPLHF	TGCGCCAGCAGCCAAGAGGTCAGCTCCTATAATTCACCCCTCCACTTT
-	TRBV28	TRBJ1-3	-	CASSRGSSGNTIYF	TGTGCCAGCAGCCGCGGGAGCTCTGGAAACACCATATATTTT
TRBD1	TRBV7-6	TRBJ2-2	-	CASSLGDRDTGELFF	TGTGCCAGCAGCTTGGGGGACAGGGACACCGGGGAGCTGTTTTTT
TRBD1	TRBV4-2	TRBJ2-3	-	CASSPPWRTGTSPSGTDTQYF	TGTGCCAGCAGCCCCCCATGGAGGACAGGGACCTCCCCGAGTGGCACAGATACGCAGTATTTT
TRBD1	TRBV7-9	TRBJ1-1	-	CSSILSPGGDTEAFF	TGTTCCAGCATCCTATCCCCAGGGGGAGACACTGAAGCTTTCTTT
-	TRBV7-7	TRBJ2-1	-	CASSPSQKGPYNEQFF	TGTGCTAGCAGCCCCAGTCAAAAGGGGCCCTACAATGAGCAGTTCTTC
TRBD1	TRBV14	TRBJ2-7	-	CASSQAQGAYEQYF	TGTGCCAGCAGCCAAGCACAGGGGGCCTACGAGCAGTACTTC
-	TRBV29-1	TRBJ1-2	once	CSVVRSYGYTF	TGCAGCGTTGTGAGAAGCTATGGCTACACCTTC
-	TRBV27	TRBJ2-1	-	CASSLALGSPSNNEQFF	TGTGCCAGCAGTTTGGCCCTTGGTAGCCCCTCCAACAATGAGCAGTTCTTC
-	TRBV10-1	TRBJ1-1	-	CASSESRGGPTEAFF	TGCGCCAGCAGTGAGTCTCGCGGCGGCCCCACTGAAGCTTTCTTT
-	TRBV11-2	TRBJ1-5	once	CASSLSDVGGQPQHF	TGTGCCAGCAGCTTAAGTGATGTGGGAGGTCAGCCCCAGCATTTT
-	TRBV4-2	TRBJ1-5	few	CASSQEGQGGQPQHF	TGTGCCAGCAGCCAAGAGGGGCAGGGAGGTCAGCCCCAGCATTTT
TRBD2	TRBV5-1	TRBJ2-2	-	CASSSGGANTGELFF	TGCGCCAGCAGTTCGGGGGGGGCGAACACCGGGGAGCTGTTTTTT
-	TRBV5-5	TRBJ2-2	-	CASSGTTRSDTGELFF	TGTGCCAGCAGCGGTACCACCCGGAGCGACACCGGGGAGCTGTTTTTT
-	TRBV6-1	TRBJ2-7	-	CASRDQAGLNYEQYF	TGTGCCAGCAGGGATCAGGCAGGGCTGAACTACGAGCAGTACTTC
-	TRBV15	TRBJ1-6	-	CATSRDEAARSYNSPLHF	TGTGCCACCAGCAGAGATGAGGCCGCGAGAAGCTATAATTCACCCCTCCACTTT
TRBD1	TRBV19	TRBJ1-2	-	CASSPWGTAYGYTF	TGTGCCAGTAGTCCTTGGGGGACAGCATATGGCTACACCTTC
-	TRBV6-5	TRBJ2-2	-	CASSYTRTVTGELFF	TGTGCCAGCAGTTACACCCGGACAGTCACCGGGGAGCTGTTTTTT
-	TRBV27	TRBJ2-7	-	CASRGTSNRDEQYF	TGTGCCAGCAGGGGTACCTCTAACCGGGACGAGCAGTACTTC
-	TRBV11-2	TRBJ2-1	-	CASSQGQGINEQFF	TGTGCCAGCAGCCAGGGGCAGGGAATCAATGAGCAGTTCTTC
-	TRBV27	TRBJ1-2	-	CASSFGANYGYTF	TGTGCCAGCAGTTTTGGAGCCAACTATGGCTACACCTTC
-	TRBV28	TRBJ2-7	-	CASSDNYEQYF	TGTGCCAGCAGCGACAACTACGAGCAGTACTTC
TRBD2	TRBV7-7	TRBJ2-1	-	CASSRGLASYNEQFF	TGTGCTAGCAGCCGGGGACTAGCCTCCTACAATGAGCAGTTCTTC
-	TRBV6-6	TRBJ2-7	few	CASSYSQQEVYEQYF	TGTGCCAGCAGTTACTCGCAACAGGAAGTGTACGAGCAGTACTTC
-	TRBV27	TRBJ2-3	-	CASRTADTQYF	TGTGCCAGCCGAACGGCAGATACGCAGTATTTT
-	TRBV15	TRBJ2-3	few	CATSSAGADTQYF	TGTGCCACCAGCAGCGCAGGCGCAGATACGCAGTATTTT
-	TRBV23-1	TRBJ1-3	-	CASSQSSGNSGNTIYF	TGCGCCAGCAGTCAATCTTCAGGCAACTCTGGAAACACCATATATTTT